Below are 32 T cell receptor beta chains sequenced from a single sample in a study of OX40 agonist ivuxolimab in advanced cancers. Sequencing used immunoSEQ multiplex PCR; TCRdb keeps in-frame clones, though not all of them. The sample has around 100,000 clones; around 93% are singletons. The source was CD4+ or CD8+ T cells sorted from blood, collected in a trial of the OX40 agonist ivuxolimab. These receptors all come from an adult with an advanced solid tumor such as melanoma, head and neck, liver or kidney cancer.

The V call is TRBV19, the J call TRBJ2-7; no clear D gene. The CDR3 loop spans 12 amino acids. CDR1 and CDR2 from the germline V gene are LNHDA and SQIVND (reference sequence). Trimming took off 3 bases at V and 4 bases at J, with 7 bases between the two ends. The CDR3 DNA sequence: TGTGCCAGTAGTATGTGGGGATACGAGCAGTACTTC. This translates into CASSMWGYEQYF.

The gene calls are TRBV29-1 and TRBJ1-2; D is ambiguous. The CDR3 covers 12 residues. Germline loops: CDR1 SQVTM, CDR2 ANQGSEA. V was cut by 6 bases and J by 3 bases, with 11 bases left in between. Here the CDR3 reads CSVLDGYYGYTF. Written as DNA, the CDR3 is TGCAGCGTGTTGGACGGCTACTATGGCTACACCTTC.

The chain has TRBV5-1 and TRBJ2-2, with a weak D call TRBD2 (6 bases). Germline CDR1 SGHRS, CDR2 YFSETQ. V lost 4 bases and J lost 4, with 11 bases in between. The CDR3 contains 14 residues. The CDR3 DNA reads TGCGCCAGCAGCCTACTAGCTCCCACCGGGGAGCTGTTTTTT. This gives the protein CASSLLAPTGELFF. Supplemented by reference TRBV5-1 and TRBJ2-2, the full variable domain reads KAGVTQTPRYLIKTRGQQVTLSCSPISGHRSVSWYQQTPGQGLQFLFEYFSETQRNKGNFPGRFSGRQFSNSRSEMNVSTLELGDSALYLCASSLLAPTGELFFGEGSRLTVL.

The V and J genes are TRBV6-1 and TRBJ1-2, with 8 bases matching TRBD1. Per the germline V gene, CDR1 is MNHNS and CDR2 is SASEGT. Germline trimming cut 11 bases from V and 13 bases from J; bases unmatched to any gene: 15. This CDR3 is 12 amino acids long. CDR3 protein: CAGSSGGASRTF. CDR3 DNA: TGTGCCGGTTCATCAGGGGGCGCTTCCCGCACCTTC.

The J gene is TRBJ2-2, the V gene TRBV15; no firm D call. Per the germline V gene, CDR1 is LNHNV and CDR2 is YYDKDF (reference sequence). V lost 0 bases, J lost 0 bases, and 11 bases lay in between. CDR3 size: 17 residues. CDR3 sequence: CATSRDPIPPNTGELFF. CDR3 DNA sequence: TGTGCCACCAGCAGAGATCCGATACCCCCGAACACCGGGGAGCTGTTTTTT.

In its sample, this clone was seen once. The chain links TRBV19 to TRBJ1-3; D is unclear. V shed 1 base and J shed 5 bases, with 0 bases lying between them. This CDR3 contains 11 residues. The germline V gene encodes CDR1 LNHDA and CDR2 SQIVND (reference sequence). Here the CDR3 DNA reads TGTGCCAGTAGTATAGGAAACACCATATATTTT. Translated, it gives CASSIGNTIYF.

The chain couples TRBV5-4 to TRBJ2-1; 13 nucleotides match TRBD2. The J segment lost 5 bases and the V segment lost 2 bases, leaving 1 base of the junction unmatched. The CDR3 covers 15 residues. Looked up from germline, CDR1 is SGHNT and CDR2 is YYREEE (reference sequence). The CDR3 DNA follows: TGTGCCAGCAGCTTAGGGACTAGCGGGAACAATGAGCAGTTCTTC. It codes for CASSLGTSGNNEQFF.

CDR3 sequence: CASSAGLAGVETQYF. The CDR3 DNA follows: TGCGCCAGCAGCGCGGGACTAGCGGGAGTTGAGACCCAGTACTTC. The gene calls are TRBV5-1 and TRBJ2-5, with 14 positions matching TRBD2. This CDR3 contains 15 residues. V dropped 4 bases and J dropped 5; count of bases not matched to a gene: 4. Germline V gene data show CDR1 as SGHRS and CDR2 as YFSETQ.

The chain links TRBV4-2 to TRBJ2-7; maybe TRBD2 (6 bases). CDR1 and CDR2 (germline): LGHNA, YNFKEQ. The CDR3 sequence is 15 residues long. V lost 0 bases and J lost 1, with 10 bases in between. This CDR3 reads CASSQDAGRSYEQYF. CDR3 nucleotides: TGTGCCAGCAGCCAAGATGCGGGACGGTCCTACGAGCAGTACTTC.

The sample holds one count of this clone. The genes are TRBV7-8 and TRBJ2-5; 10 bases match TRBD2. CDR1 and CDR2 from the germline V gene are SGHVS and FQNEAQ. The CDR3 covers 16 residues. Germline trimming cut 5 bases from V and 6 bases from J; bases unmatched to any gene: 12. Here the CDR3 DNA reads TGTGCCAGCAGCGAGAGGACTAGCGGATTACGAAAGACCCAGTACTTC. Amino acids: CASSERTSGLRKTQYF.

The chain recombines TRBV5-1 with TRBJ2-2, with 11 bases lining up with TRBD1. Trimming took 4 bases from V and 3 from J; bases not matched to a gene: 5. The CDR3 contains 16 residues. CDR1 SGHRS and CDR2 YFSETQ come from the germline V gene. CDR3 loop: CASSPRDRGDTGELFF. Here the CDR3 DNA reads TGCGCCAGCAGCCCTAGGGACAGGGGGGACACCGGGGAGCTGTTTTTT.

Remarks on this clone: One end of the junction is discordant with germline, which a read error may explain. The chain couples TRBV4-3 to TRBJ2-1; TRBD2 is a possible D gene (5 bases). This CDR3 spans 13 amino acids. Germline CDR1 reads LGHNA; CDR2 reads YSLEER. CDR3 amino acids: CASSQDSAGRLVF. The CDR3 bases are TGCGCCAGCAGCCAAGATAGTGCGGGCAGGCTGGTCTTC.

This chain connects TRBV5-8 to TRBJ1-2, with D unresolved. The CDR3 contains 14 residues. The V and J ends lost 4 bases and 3 bases respectively, with 13 bases between them. Germline CDR1 and CDR2: SGHTS and YDEGEE. The CDR3 reads CASSGPQKDYGYTF. CDR3 in DNA: TGTGCCAGCAGCGGGCCTCAAAAAGACTATGGCTACACCTTC. The entire variable domain, with the rest obtained from reference TRBV5-8 and TRBJ1-2, is as follows: EAGVTQSPTHLIKTRGQQATLRCSPISGHTSVYWYQQALGLGLQFLLWYDEGEERNRGNFPPRFSGRQFPNYSSELNVNALELEDSALYLCASSGPQKDYGYTFGSGTRLTVV.

The rearrangement joins TRBV25-1 to TRBJ1-5; D might be TRBD1 (6 bases). The ends were cut back, 1 base at V and 7 bases at J, with 17 bases in the middle. Per germline, CDR1 MGHDK and CDR2 SYGVNS. The CDR3 has 16 amino acids. This CDR3 is CASSESGRGGGQPQHF. In DNA form, the CDR3 reads TGTGCCAGCAGTGAATCGGGCAGGGGAGGAGGACAGCCCCAGCATTTT.

The chain employs TRBV18 and TRBJ1-5, with unresolved D. The CDR3 length is 15 residues. CDR1 and CDR2 from the germline V gene are KGHSH and LQKENI. Trimming removed 5 bases from V and 0 bases from J, with 11 bases in between. CDR3 sequence (DNA): TGTGCCAGCTCAGCCTCAGAATATAGCAATCAGCCCCAGCATTTT. This translates into CASSASEYSNQPQHF. Using reference TRBV18 and TRBJ1-5 for the parts outside the CDR3, the full variable domain is NAGVMQNPRHLVRRRGQEARLRCSPMKGHSHVYWYRQLPEEGLKFMVYLQKENIIDESGMPKERFSAEFPKEGPSILRIQQVVRGDSAAYFCASSASEYSNQPQHFGDGTRLSIL.

The V and J genes are TRBV7-9 and TRBJ1-2; TRBD1 matches at 7 bases. The germline gives CDR1 SEHNR, CDR2 FQNEAQ (reference sequence). The CDR3 contains 16 residues. The junction had 14 bases not matched to a gene; V was cut back by 5 bases and J by 5 bases. The CDR3 coding sequence is TGTGCCAGCAGCCCCCCGGGACAGACTGCAGGTTATGGCTACACCTTC. It specifies CASSPPGQTAGYGYTF.

J is TRBJ1-5 and V is TRBV30; D not resolved. Germline V gene data show CDR1 as GTSNPN and CDR2 as SVGIG (reference sequence). This CDR3 is 13 amino acids long. The germline V and J ends were trimmed by 2 bases and 3 bases, with 8 bases remaining between them. The CDR3 nucleotides are TGTGCCTGGAGTACCGAATACAATCAGCCCCAGCATTTT. It is translated as CAWSTEYNQPQHF.

The CDR3 region is CAIVSGGSGNTIYF. CDR3 DNA sequence: TGTGCCATTGTCTCAGGGGGCTCTGGAAACACCATATATTTT. This chain joins TRBV10-3 and TRBJ1-3; 7 bases map to TRBD1. The length of the CDR3 is 14 residues. With V trimmed by 9 bases and J by 0 bases, 5 bases remained unmatched. The germline V gene has CDR1 ENHRY and CDR2 SYGVKD.

This rearrangement joins TRBV30 to TRBJ2-7; 10 bases align to TRBD2. Germline lookup yields CDR1 GTSNPN and CDR2 SVGIG (reference sequence). The ends lost 0 bases at V and 7 bases at J; junction bases unmatched: 6. CDR3 length: 14 residues. DNA for the CDR3: TGTGCCTGGAGTGTAGCGGGAGGGCCGGGTGAGCAGTACTTC. Translating it yields CAWSVAGGPGEQYF.

The rearrangement links TRBV19 to TRBJ1-5, with a possible D match to TRBD1 (5 bases). There are 13 residues in the CDR3. V was trimmed by 5 bases and J by 5 bases, leaving 10 bases between them. Germline CDR1 and CDR2: LNHDA and SQIVND (reference sequence). The DNA of the CDR3 is TGTGCCAGTAGTCCAGGGAGGGATCAGCCCCAGCATTTT. It encodes CASSPGRDQPQHF.

The V gene is TRBV5-1, the J gene TRBJ2-3; the D is unclear. Germline values: CDR1 SGHRS, CDR2 YFSETQ. Trimming stripped 5 bases from V and 0 bases from J, with 10 bases between. This CDR3 has 14 amino acids. Here the CDR3 DNA reads TGCGCCAGCAGGGCTTGGCAGAGCACAGATACGCAGTATTTT. This gives the protein CASRAWQSTDTQYF. Combining the CDR3 with reference TRBV5-1 and TRBJ2-3 gives the whole variable domain KAGVTQTPRYLIKTRGQQVTLSCSPISGHRSVSWYQQTPGQGLQFLFEYFSETQRNKGNFPGRFSGRQFSNSRSEMNVSTLELGDSALYLCASRAWQSTDTQYFGPGTRLTVL.

This sequence joins TRBV7-8 and TRBJ1-2; D not certain. This CDR3 contains 13 residues. V lost 2 bases and J 6 bases, leaving 10 bases between the germline ends. Germline CDR1 SGHVS, CDR2 FQNEAQ. CDR3 amino acids: CASSLHRKNGYTF. Here the CDR3 DNA reads TGTGCCAGCAGCTTACACAGAAAAAATGGCTACACCTTC.

This clone has a single count. The CDR3 region has the DNA TGTGCCGGCAAGCACGAGGATGGCTACACCTTC. Protein sequence: CAGKHEDGYTF. This chain links TRBV11-2 with TRBJ1-2; no definite D call. The CDR3 has 11 residues. Per the germline V gene, CDR1 is SGHAT and CDR2 is FQNNGV. Trimming took off 11 bases at V and 6 bases at J, with 13 bases between the two ends.

The CDR3 bases are TGTGCCTCGGAGGAGGTCTATGGCTACACCTTC. It yields the protein CASEEVYGYTF. The gene calls are TRBV7-9 and TRBJ1-2; D uncertain. Per the germline V gene, CDR1 is SEHNR and CDR2 is FQNEAQ (reference sequence). This CDR3 region has 11 residues. Trimming took off 11 bases at V and 4 bases at J, with 11 bases between the two ends. The entire variable domain, with the rest obtained from reference TRBV7-9 and TRBJ1-2, is as follows: DTGVSQNPRHKITKRGQNVTFRCDPISEHNRLYWYRQTLGQGPEFLTYFQNEAQLEKSRLLSDRFSAERPKGSFSTLEIQRTEQGDSAMYLCASEEVYGYTFGSGTRLTVV.

The CDR3 nucleotides are TGTGCCAGCCAGTCAAGAGGGGACACTGAAGCTTTCTTT. This translates into CASQSRGDTEAFF. The V call is TRBV11-3, the J call TRBJ1-1, with D tentatively TRBD1 (5 bases). CDR1 is SGHNT, CDR2 YENEEA, per germline. The CDR3 totals 13 residues. V dropped 8 bases and J dropped 3 bases, with 13 bases sitting between them. Full variable domain (remainder filled in from reference TRBV11-3 and TRBJ1-1): EAGVVQSPRYKIIEKKQPVAFWCNPISGHNTLYWYLQNLGQGPELLIRYENEEAVDDSQLPKDRFSAERLKGVDSTLKIQPAELGDSAVYLCASQSRGDTEAFFGQGTRLTVV.

This clone was detected only once. V usage is TRBV5-1 and J usage is TRBJ2-1, with D perhaps TRBD2 (6 bases). The CDR3 has 14 residues. Germline V CDR1 and CDR2: SGHRS, YFSETQ. Trimming shortened V by 0 bases and J by 6 bases, and 10 bases separated the two germline ends. The CDR3 sequence is CASSLVAGSNEQFF. The CDR3 nucleotides are TGCGCCAGCAGCTTGGTCGCGGGGTCCAATGAGCAGTTCTTC.

The J gene is TRBJ2-5, the V gene TRBV2; 14 bases align to TRBD2. CDR3 length: 18 residues. Germline V gene data show CDR1 as SNHLY and CDR2 as FYNNEI. With 5 bases clipped from V and 2 bases from J, the junction kept 10 bases outside the gene matches. The CDR3 here is CASSPGTSGSRWQETQYF. CDR3 coding DNA: TGTGCCAGCAGTCCCGGGACTAGCGGGAGTCGGTGGCAAGAGACCCAGTACTTC.

The gene calls are TRBV7-2 and TRBJ1-2; 11 bases match TRBD1. The CDR3 sequence is 14 residues long. From germline, CDR1 is SGHTA and CDR2 FQGNSA. The J segment lost 4 bases and the V segment lost 5 bases, leaving 3 bases of the junction unmatched. The CDR3: CASSRDRGGYGYTF. DNA for the CDR3: TGTGCCAGCAGCCGGGACAGGGGGGGCTATGGCTACACCTTC.

This chain connects TRBV5-6 to TRBJ2-5; TRBD1 is a possible D gene (6 bases). Germline CDR1 SGHDT, CDR2 YYEEEE. The germline V and J ends were trimmed by 4 bases and 7 bases, with 23 bases remaining between them. There are 16 residues in the CDR3. In nucleotides, the CDR3 is TGTGCCAGCAGCGTCCGGGACACTCCTCCGAGAGGGACCCAGTACTTC. Translating gives CASSVRDTPPRGTQYF.

The CDR3 spells CASKRDRGRNEQFF. DNA for the CDR3: TGTGCCAGCAAAAGGGACAGGGGACGCAATGAGCAGTTCTTC. The chain links TRBV6-1 to TRBJ2-1, with 10 bases lining up with TRBD1. The CDR3 extends over 14 amino acids. J was trimmed by 6 bases and V by 7 bases; bases with no gene match: 6. The germline gives CDR1 MNHNS, CDR2 SASEGT.

The gene calls are TRBV28 and TRBJ2-5, with 9 bases lining up with TRBD1. The CDR3 has 14 residues. With 8 bases clipped from V and 4 bases from J, the junction kept 8 bases outside the gene matches. Germline CDR1 reads MDHEN; CDR2 reads SYDVKM. Written as DNA, the CDR3 is TGTGCCAGCGCCCCCCAGACAGGGGGAGAGACCCAGTACTTC. This sequence encodes CASAPQTGGETQYF.

The rearrangement joins TRBV5-4 to TRBJ1-2; 10 bases align to TRBD1. J lost 8 bases, V lost 6 bases, and 16 bases had no gene match. This CDR3 contains 16 residues. Looked up from germline, CDR1 is SGHNT and CDR2 is YYREEE (reference sequence). CDR3 in amino acids: CASNPWTGGRGGGYTF. The CDR3 nucleotides are TGTGCCAGCAACCCCTGGACAGGGGGTAGAGGGGGCGGCTACACCTTC.